What follows is one T cell receptor beta chain and its context. Its cognate antigen has yet to be identified. Per-base qualities were not stored, and no clone one base away is much larger. The CDR3 covers 15 residues, taking in both the cysteine and the phenylalanine. Solely the CDR3 DNA is kept, with 45 bases framed from the first base. From the germline V gene, CDR1 is ENHRY and CDR2 is SYGVKD. The germline ends are 13 bases apart after V is trimmed by 7 bases and J by 0 bases. Libraries were constructed by the immunoSEQ multiplex PCR assay. RNA was extracted from all samples and reverse transcribed into cDNA as template for TCR sequencing. SuperScript III was used to make first-strand cDNA, primed with a 2:1 mix of oligo-dT and random hexamers. A synthetic immune receptor repertoire was used to assess amplification bias, and residual bias was removed computationally. Under the source paper's analysis protocol: Raw reads were preprocessed to remove errors, and CDR3 was defined by IMGT conventions from the conserved cysteine to phenylalanine. Clonality was computed by normalizing Shannon entropy by log2 of the number of productive unique TCRs and subtracting the result from 1. Whether each scalp clone was CD4 or CD8 was inferred by checking scalp TCRbeta sequences against the CD4 and CD8 repertoires from sorted blood. As stored in TCRdb, this immuneACCESS dataset retains in-frame rearrangements with V and J assigned. A fraction of the clones does not appear; measured against another copy, unresolved V genes explain less than half of the discrepancy, and the remainder lacks a known reason. D and trimming come from the DNA, and the V and J calls and clone size come from that table. The sample contains 270,000 or so clones, about 62% of them found a single time. Clones ranked in the top ten supply about 1.7% of the sample.

The sample originates from a study of CD8+ T cells in alopecia areata (dated by TCRdb to 2017 to 2018). Study-wide context: The treated patients, all with moderate-to-severe alopecia areata, were enrolled in an open-label pilot trial of oral tofacitinib given at 5 to 10 mg twice daily. Patients stayed on tofacitinib for 6 to 18 months and then had 6 months of follow-up off drug so that delayed response and recurrence could be assessed. The SALT score, which quantifies the percentage of affected scalp surface area, was used to measure disease severity in treated patients. To study T cell clonal expansion in alopecia areata, the researchers applied high-throughput TCRbeta sequencing to both the C3H/HeJ mouse model and human patients. In humans, TCRbeta sequencing was performed on scalp tissue and on sorted CD4+ and CD8+ peripheral blood T cells from healthy controls and from patients with patchy or totalis/universalis alopecia areata. Patients on tofacitinib were biopsied at baseline and after 4 and 24 weeks of treatment, and several of the patients also had a later scalp biopsy. Clonality in the scalp was compared among normal scalp (n=4), patchy alopecia areata scalp (n=8), and alopecia totalis/universalis scalp (n=8). The RNA source kit depended on sample type: the PAXgene miRNA kit for fixed scalp, the miRNeasy kit for PBMCs, and the RNeasy kit for mouse skin. Amplification of TCRbeta CDR3 regions was done by immunoSEQ multiplex PCR using 35 Vbeta forward primers and 13 Jbeta reverse primers. Broad study findings and their caveats: Shared TCR sequences between patients were less evident than in mice, which may be partly attributable to HLA diversity in the patient population. Because the treated cohort was small and included a single nonresponder, larger studies are needed to assess links between baseline CD8+ expansion and response. Lesional scalp, especially in alopecia totalis/universalis, showed higher clonality and more expanded CD8+ clones than normal scalp, suggesting antigenic drive. Scalp clonality and the number of expanded CD8+ clones among the top 100 scalp clones were significantly decreased by tofacitinib. Unlike mouse skin, where gammadelta T cells dominate, normal human skin contains resident alphabeta T cells that get sequenced too, which complicates analysis of the scalp TCR repertoire. Many expanded lesional clones persisted in scalp and blood during tofacitinib treatment, which may partly explain relapse after stopping treatment.

The sample's time point label is to be understood as: 20 to 30 weeks on oral tofacitinib. The treatment or condition label of this sample denotes: oral pan-JAK inhibitor, 5-10 mg twice daily. From alopecia areata patients, peripheral blood was collected along with lesional scalp punch biopsies. PBMCs were isolated by density centrifugation and stained for CD3, CD4 and CD8, after which CD4+ and CD8+ T cells were sorted on a FACSAria. The sequence was obtained from a human donor with alopecia areata. The input for sequencing was CD4+ T cells sorted from blood, taken at week 24, from a patient treated with tofacitinib. The V and J segments used are TRBV10-3 and TRBJ2-1; the D segment cannot be called with confidence. The CDR3 is CAITERPSSYNEQFF. The DNA is as follows: TGTGCCATCACGGAGCGCCCTAGCTCCTACAATGAGCAGTTCTTC.